The 3 T cell receptor beta chains listed next were all sequenced from one sample in a study of regulatory and conventional T cells in RAG deficiency. Data came from immunoSEQ multiplex PCR; TCRdb stores just in-frame clones and leaves some out. Of 25,000 to 35,000 clones listed, nearly 95% are singletons. The sorted conventional CD4+ T cells were CD25-low and CD127-high, with genomic DNA sequenced. This sample also appeared in a second study, on regulatory T cells. That work contributes: The primer mix had 52 TRBV and 13 TRBJ primers.

The sample comprised CD25- CD4+ T cells sorted from blood. These receptors all come from a human donor in good health.

The gene calls are TRBV5-1 and TRBJ1-5, with D perhaps matching TRBD1 (5 bases). The V end was cut by 5 bases, the J end by 0 bases, with 6 bases between. Germline CDR1 reads SGHRS; CDR2 reads YFSETQ. This CDR3 spans 13 amino acids. The CDR3: CASRTDSNQPQHF. DNA for the CDR3: TGCGCCAGCAGGACAGATAGCAATCAGCCCCAGCATTTT.

V usage is TRBV7-9 and J usage is TRBJ1-1; D remains unclear. Germline CDR1 reads SEHNR; CDR2 reads FQNEAQ (reference sequence). CDR3 length: 15 residues. Trimming cost V 4 bases and J 1 base, with 13 bases left between them. The CDR3 loop reads CASSSAPGGNTEAFF. The CDR3 DNA is TGTGCCAGCAGCTCGGCCCCGGGTGGGAACACTGAAGCTTTCTTT.

This clone has just a few counts. This chain links TRBV5-1 with TRBJ1-3; D is perhaps TRBD1 (6 bases). There are 16 residues in the CDR3. V was clipped by 2 bases and J by 0 bases, with 12 bases between them. The germline CDR1 and CDR2 sequences are SGHRS and YFSETQ. CDR3 in amino acids: CASSFGQLGSGNTIYF. CDR3 DNA: TGCGCCAGCAGCTTCGGACAGCTCGGCTCTGGAAACACCATATATTTT.